These 11 T cell receptor beta chains were all obtained from the same sample, sequenced in a study of blood T cell repertoires in COVID-19. Method: immunoSEQ multiplex PCR; TCRdb's copy keeps in-frame clones and lacks some. Altogether roughly 25,000 clones are present, 88% being singletons, with the ten largest covering about 20%. Source material: peripheral blood. These receptors were obtained from a man between 65 and 85 years old in a cohort sampled during active COVID-19.

The chain is built from TRBV2 and TRBJ2-7; TRBD2 is a possible D gene (6 bases). The ends were cut back, 2 bases at V and 7 bases at J, with 27 bases in the middle. CDR3 length: 18 amino acids. CDR1 and CDR2 from the germline V gene are SNHLY and FYNNEI. The CDR3 loop is CASSEIRWRGGTGVEQYF. CDR3 sequence (DNA): TGTGCCAGCAGTGAAATCAGGTGGAGGGGCGGGACCGGTGTGGAGCAGTACTTC. Drawing the rest from reference TRBV2 and TRBJ2-7, the complete variable domain is EPEVTQTPSHQVTQMGQEVILRCVPISNHLYFYWYRQILGQKVEFLVSFYNNEISEKSEIFDDQFSVERPDGSNFTLKIRSTKLEDSAMYFCASSEIRWRGGTGVEQYFGPGTRLTVT.

This chain links TRBV10-3 with TRBJ2-3; TRBD2 aligns across 9 bases. CDR3 length: 18 residues. Trimming cost V 3 bases and J 1 base; bases outside gene matches: 11. Germline V lookup: CDR1 ENHRY, CDR2 SYGVKD. CDR3 coding DNA: TGTGCCATCAGTGACACTATAGGGACTAGCAGCCGCACAGATACGCAGTATTTT. As protein: CAISDTIGTSSRTDTQYF.

In DNA, the CDR3 is TGTGCCAGCAGCTTGGTCGGCGGCAGTAACTCTGGGGCCAACGTCCTGACTTTC. Translated, it gives CASSLVGGSNSGANVLTF. This chain links TRBV11-2 with TRBJ2-6, with no clear D. Germline lookup yields CDR1 SGHAT and CDR2 FQNNGV. V dropped 3 bases and J dropped 0 bases, with 15 bases sitting between them. The CDR3 totals 18 residues. The entire variable domain, with the rest obtained from reference TRBV11-2 and TRBJ2-6, is as follows: EAGVAQSPRYKIIEKRQSVAFWCNPISGHATLYWYQQILGQGPKLLIQFQNNGVVDDSQLPKDRFSAERLKGVDSTLKIQPAKLEDSAVYLCASSLVGGSNSGANVLTFGAGSRLTVL.

The chain has TRBV24-1 and TRBJ2-1; 7 bases are a match to TRBD2. This CDR3 has 14 amino acids. V dropped 4 bases and J dropped 10; count of bases not matched to a gene: 9. Germline values: CDR1 KGHDR, CDR2 SFDVKD. The CDR3 nucleotides are TGTGCCACCAGTGACGGCGGGAGTGTTCAGGAGCAGTTCTTC. This translates into CATSDGGSVQEQFF.

This chain links TRBV19 with TRBJ1-1; D not certain. Trimming cost V 8 bases and J 2 bases, with 6 bases left between them. Germline V gene lookup returns CDR1 LNHDA and CDR2 SQIVND (reference sequence). This CDR3 comprises 11 residues. The CDR3 region is CASVINTEAFF. CDR3 DNA sequence: TGTGCCAGTGTCATTAACACTGAAGCTTTCTTT.

The rearrangement uses TRBV28 and TRBJ2-5; D perhaps matches TRBD2 (7 bases). V lost 5 bases and J lost 6, with 22 bases in between. Germline V gene sequence: CDR1 MDHEN, CDR2 SYDVKM. The CDR3 loop spans 16 amino acids. The CDR3 protein is CASSPNLGGGAKTQYF. CDR3 DNA sequence: TGTGCCAGCAGTCCCAACCTAGGTGGGGGGGCGAAGACCCAGTACTTC.

The chain joins TRBV5-1 to TRBJ2-5; the match to TRBD2 covers 8 bases. The CDR3 runs 14 residues. Trimming cost V 0 bases and J 5 bases; bases outside gene matches: 3. Germline CDR1 and CDR2: SGHRS and YFSETQ. Here the CDR3 DNA reads TGCGCCAGCAGCTTGGGGGCGGGAGGCGAGACCCAGTACTTC. It translates to CASSLGAGGETQYF.

The CDR3 bases are TGTGCCAGCAGCTTCGGCGGACTCGCGGGGGGGGGCCTTCAAGAGACCCAGTACTTC. Its translation: CASSFGGLAGGGLQETQYF. The chain joins TRBV7-2 to TRBJ2-5; 9 nucleotides align to TRBD2. CDR1 is SGHTA, CDR2 FQGNSA, per germline. The CDR3 sequence is 19 residues long. Losses at the gene ends were 3 bases for V and 2 bases for J; bases not matched to a gene: 16.

This clone was observed a few times. The chain recombines TRBV28 with TRBJ1-4; D gene ambiguous. The CDR3 runs 12 residues. Trimming stripped 6 bases from V and 3 bases from J, with 5 bases between. The germline CDR1 and CDR2 sequences are MDHEN and SYDVKM. DNA for the CDR3: TGTGCCAGCAGAGCACCTAATGAAAAACTGTTTTTT. Translated, it gives CASRAPNEKLFF.

V is TRBV3-1 (or the pseudogene TRBV3-2) and J is TRBJ2-7; TRBD1 agrees at 10 bases. This CDR3 comprises 16 residues. After removal of 3 bases from V and 1 base from J, the junction contained 6 bases not matched to a gene. The germline V gene has CDR1 LGHDT and CDR2 YNNKEL (reference sequence). DNA of the CDR3: TGTGCCAGCAGCCATCCCCGGGACAGGGGATCCTACGAGCAGTACTTC. Its translation is CASSHPRDRGSYEQYF.

The chain uses TRBV15 and TRBJ1-4; no clear D. Trimming removed 0 bases from V and 0 bases from J, with 8 bases in between. This CDR3 has 16 residues. Germline-derived CDR1 and CDR2 are LNHNV and YYDKDF (reference sequence). CDR3 in DNA: TGTGCCACCAGCAGAGATGTGAGATCAACTAATGAAAAACTGTTTTTT. Protein sequence: CATSRDVRSTNEKLFF.